The 17 T cell receptor beta chains reported below all come from one sample, sequenced in a study of T cells after yellow fever vaccination. TCRdb reprocessed the 5' RACE reads via MiXCR and lists one record per CDR3 protein. The table has 200,000 to 250,000 distinct CDR3 sequences, 3% to 3.5% seen once. The material sequenced was CD4+ T cells sorted from PBMCs, taken 10 days after the yellow fever booster vaccination. These receptors all stem from a man aged 18 to 29 who received the YFV17D yellow fever vaccine.

The chain joins TRBV2 to TRBJ2-3; D is undetermined. This CDR3 spans 14 amino acids. V lost 1 base to trimming and J lost 6 bases, with 11 bases between them. The germline gives CDR1 SNHLY, CDR2 FYNNEI. CDR3 sequence: CASSEVPGWDTQYF. CDR3 bases: TGTGCCAGCAGTGAAGTGCCAGGATGGGATACGCAGTATTTT.

Only a few counts were recorded for this clonotype. V usage is TRBV7-2 and J usage is TRBJ1-1, with TRBD1 matching over 9 bases. From germline, CDR1 is SGHTA and CDR2 FQGNSA. The V gene end was trimmed by 6 bases and the J gene end by 3 bases; junction bases not matched to a gene: 11. The CDR3 runs to 16 residues. The CDR3 DNA reads TGTGCCAGCAGTCCCCCGACAGGGGGACGGTACACTGAAGCTTTCTTT. Translation: CASSPPTGGRYTEAFF.

The table lists this clonotype with many counts. J is TRBJ2-5 and V is TRBV9, with D unclear. The CDR3 spans 15 residues. Trimming shortened V by 0 bases and J by 2 bases, and 11 bases separated the two germline ends. The V gene's germline CDR1 is SGDLS and CDR2 YYNGEE. The CDR3 region is CASSVASSVQETQYF. For the CDR3, the DNA is TGTGCCAGCAGCGTAGCCTCCTCCGTTCAAGAGACCCAGTACTTC. The whole variable domain, filled in from reference TRBV9 and TRBJ2-5, reads DSGVTQTPKHLITATGQRVTLRCSPRSGDLSVYWYQQSLDQGLQFLIQYYNGEERAKGNILERFSAQQFPDLHSELNLSSLELGDSALYFCASSVASSVQETQYFGPGTRLLVL.

V usage is TRBV20-1 and J usage is TRBJ1-5; D remains unclear. Trimming shortened V by 4 bases and J by 0 bases, and 16 bases separated the two germline ends. In germline, CDR1 is DFQATT, CDR2 SNEGSKA (reference sequence). CDR3 length: 16 amino acids. CDR3 DNA: TGCAGTGCTACTAAGGGTCTGGGCTATAGCAATCAGCCCCAGCATTTT. Translated, it gives CSATKGLGYSNQPQHF.

This clonotype came up many times. The chain recombines TRBV12-3 or TRBV12-4 with TRBJ1-5; a weak D match, TRBD1 (5 bases). V gave up 1 base and J gave up 2 bases, with 15 bases separating them. The CDR3 is 17 residues long. This CDR3 is CASSLGSTVAGNQPQHF. Here the CDR3 DNA reads TGTGCCAGCAGTTTAGGCTCGACAGTGGCTGGCAATCAGCCCCAGCATTTT.

In this sample, this clonotype turned up a few times. This chain links TRBV2 with TRBJ2-5, with 10 bases fitting TRBD1. The J segment lost 7 bases and the V segment lost 8 bases, leaving 13 bases of the junction unmatched. Germline CDR1 is SNHLY and CDR2 is FYNNEI. The CDR3 length is 15 residues. The CDR3, as DNA: TGTGCCAGCCATAATACCGACAGGGGGCGGGGGACCCAGTACTTC. Encoded protein: CASHNTDRGRGTQYF.

This clonotype was picked up a small number of times. V gene TRBV7-9 combines with J gene TRBJ1-5; TRBD1 agrees at 10 bases. CDR1 and CDR2 (germline): SEHNR, FQNEAQ (reference sequence). The CDR3 extends over 18 amino acids. Losses at the gene ends were 1 base for V and 4 bases for J; bases not matched to a gene: 10. The CDR3 region is CASSLGVSGTGANQPQHF. CDR3 coding DNA: TGTGCCAGCAGCTTAGGCGTGTCCGGGACAGGGGCGAATCAGCCCCAGCATTTT.

This clonotype was seen many times. This rearrangement joins TRBV20-1 to TRBJ2-5; 13 nucleotides align to TRBD2. With V trimmed by 5 bases and J by 4 bases, 13 bases remained unmatched. This CDR3 contains 17 residues. Germline-derived CDR1 and CDR2 are DFQATT and SNEGSKA (reference sequence). This chain's CDR3 is CSARRLAGGLDGETQYF. The CDR3 bases are TGCAGTGCTCGCAGACTAGCGGGGGGATTGGACGGAGAGACCCAGTACTTC.

At least ten counts were recorded for this clonotype. V gene TRBV3-1 combines with J gene TRBJ2-3; 12 positions agree with TRBD2. V gave up 2 bases and J gave up 1 base; unmatched junction bases: 1. This CDR3 contains 16 residues. Germline V CDR1 and CDR2: LGHDT, YNNKEL (reference sequence). For the CDR3, the DNA is TGTGCCAGCAGCCAATCTAGCGGGGGGGGCACAGATACGCAGTATTTT. Encoded protein: CASSQSSGGGTDTQYF.

This clonotype was observed at least ten times. The chain employs TRBV7-2 and TRBJ2-3; TRBD2 matches 9 bases. The CDR3 sequence is 15 residues long. The J segment lost 8 bases and the V segment lost 6 bases, leaving 12 bases of the junction unmatched. Germline CDR1 and CDR2: SGHTA and FQGNSA. The CDR3 sequence: CASSPRDSGGRTQYF. CDR3 coding DNA: TGTGCCAGCAGTCCTAGGGACAGCGGGGGGCGTACGCAGTATTTT.

This clonotype has just a few counts. The rearrangement uses TRBV9 and TRBJ1-2, with TRBD1 matching 7 bases. Germline assignment: CDR1 SGDLS and CDR2 YYNGEE. The CDR3 sequence is 15 residues long. V trimming: 2 bases; J trimming: 7 bases; junction bases outside the gene matches: 11. CDR3 sequence reads: CASSVTGSHGRGYTF. The CDR3 nucleotides read TGTGCCAGCAGCGTGACAGGGTCGCATGGCCGTGGCTACACCTTC.

This clonotype was counted at least ten times. V and J are TRBV20-1 and TRBJ2-1; D is unclear. In germline, CDR1 is DFQATT, CDR2 SNEGSKA (reference sequence). This CDR3 is built from 13 residues. Trimming shortened V by 3 bases and J by 4 bases, and 10 bases separated the two germline ends. The CDR3 region is CSARQNTYNEQFF. The DNA for the CDR3 is TGCAGTGCTAGGCAGAACACATACAATGAGCAGTTCTTC.

This clonotype was observed at least ten times. This chain connects TRBV12-5 to TRBJ2-3; D ambiguous. Germline-derived CDR1 and CDR2 are LGHNT and FRNRAP. The CDR3 runs 16 residues. V dropped 0 bases and J dropped 1 base, with 11 bases sitting between them. This chain's CDR3 is CASGLVLGPGTDTQYF. The CDR3 region has the DNA TGTGCTAGTGGTTTGGTATTAGGCCCGGGCACAGATACGCAGTATTTT.

This clonotype was detected ten times or more. V gene TRBV20-1 combines with J gene TRBJ2-7; the D is unclear. Trimming cost V 3 bases and J 0 bases, with 12 bases left between them. The V gene's germline CDR1 is DFQATT and CDR2 SNEGSKA (reference sequence). This CDR3 contains 14 residues. CDR3 in amino acids: CSASKGSGSYEQYF. CDR3 DNA sequence: TGCAGTGCTAGTAAGGGCAGTGGCTCCTACGAGCAGTACTTC.

This clonotype was recorded many times. The chain has TRBV2 and TRBJ1-2, with D tentatively TRBD1 (5 bases). V dropped 2 bases and J dropped 3 bases, with 13 bases sitting between them. Germline V gives CDR1 SNHLY, CDR2 FYNNEI. This CDR3 comprises 15 residues. CDR3 sequence: CASSEQGIFDYGYTF. The DNA for the CDR3 is TGTGCCAGCAGTGAACAGGGTATTTTTGACTATGGCTACACCTTC.

This clonotype was recorded a few times. The chain links TRBV5-1 to TRBJ2-5; TRBD1 matches at 10 bases. CDR3 length equals 16 residues. The germline CDR1 and CDR2 sequences are SGHRS and YFSETQ. The trim removed 0 bases at V and 1 base at J, leaving 3 bases unmatched. The CDR3: CASSLGGQGTQETQYF. CDR3 in DNA: TGCGCCAGCAGCTTGGGGGGACAGGGGACCCAAGAGACCCAGTACTTC. Complete variable domain (other parts from reference TRBV5-1 and TRBJ2-5): KAGVTQTPRYLIKTRGQQVTLSCSPISGHRSVSWYQQTPGQGLQFLFEYFSETQRNKGNFPGRFSGRQFSNSRSEMNVSTLELGDSALYLCASSLGGQGTQETQYFGPGTRLLVL.

This clonotype was picked up a small number of times. The chain couples TRBV19 to TRBJ2-7, with 10 bases lining up with TRBD2. Germline V gene lookup returns CDR1 LNHDA and CDR2 SQIVND (reference sequence). V shed 6 bases, J shed 3 bases, and the junction held 2 bases outside the gene matches. The CDR3 runs 13 residues. This CDR3 is CASSGLADYEQYF. The CDR3 bases are TGTGCCAGTAGCGGACTAGCGGACTACGAGCAGTACTTC.